This record looks at one T cell receptor beta chain sequence and its context. From the RT-PCR reads, TCRdb called clonotypes with MiXCR, one entry per CDR3 protein. Of about 540,000 distinct CDR3 sequences listed, around a quarter are singletons. Trimming stripped 5 bases from V and 7 bases from J, with 21 bases between. Looked up from germline, CDR1 is GTSNPN and CDR2 is SVGIG (reference sequence). The CDR3 is made up of 14 amino acids. The sample belongs to a study of response to subunit inactivated influenza vaccine. The same data also went into a second study, on T cells expressing NK-cell markers. That source reports: As the method of synthesis, 5'RACE template switching with UMIs yielded TCR beta cDNA.

This rearrangement joins TRBV30 to TRBJ2-7; D is possibly TRBD2 (6 bases). The clonotype originates from a man between 50 and 59 years old who received an inactivated influenza vaccine. Sequencing was performed on CD4+ T cells sorted from PBMCs, taken 11 to 12 days after vaccination. CDR3 in amino acids: CAWCPSAGGREQYF. The CDR3 DNA reads TGTGCCTGGTGCCCCTCCGCGGGTGGGAGGGAGCAGTACTTC.